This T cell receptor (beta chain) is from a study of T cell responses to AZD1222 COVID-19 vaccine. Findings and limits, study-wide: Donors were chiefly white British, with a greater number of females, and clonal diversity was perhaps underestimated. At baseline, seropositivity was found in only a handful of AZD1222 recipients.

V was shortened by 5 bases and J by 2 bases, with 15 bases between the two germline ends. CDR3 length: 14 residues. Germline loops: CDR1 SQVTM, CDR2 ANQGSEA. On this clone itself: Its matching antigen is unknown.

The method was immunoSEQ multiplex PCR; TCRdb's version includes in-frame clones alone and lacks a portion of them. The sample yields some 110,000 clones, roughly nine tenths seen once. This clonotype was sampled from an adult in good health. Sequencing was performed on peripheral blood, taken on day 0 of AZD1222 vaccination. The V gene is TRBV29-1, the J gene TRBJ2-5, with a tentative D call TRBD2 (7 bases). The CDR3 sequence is CSVRRGGTQETQYF. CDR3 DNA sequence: TGCAGCGTTCGAAGGGGGGGAACGCAAGAGACCCAGTACTTC.